This TCR beta chain appears in the sequencing data of a study of technical replicates of blood from a handful of donors. The method was immunoSEQ multiplex PCR; TCRdb's version includes in-frame clones alone and lacks a portion of them. In the table there are just over 60,000 clones, approximately 89% of which are singletons. The ends were cut back, 8 bases at V and 2 bases at J, with 7 bases in the middle. This CDR3 has 11 amino acids. CDR1 and CDR2 from the germline V gene are SNHLY and FYNNEI. The source is a human donor in good health. Some clones in this sample may be carry-over from other donors' samples. The material sequenced was PBMCs. V usage is TRBV2 and J usage is TRBJ2-7; maybe TRBD1 (6 bases). In nucleotides, the CDR3 is TGTGCCAGCGGACAGACCTACGAGCAGTACTTC. Amino acids: CASGQTYEQYF.